This TCR beta chain stems from a study of beta chain features in type 1 diabetes (dated by TCRdb to the late 2010s). A note on the overall study: Mean age, gender distribution, total cell number and subset yield were not different between patients and healthy donors. A total of 85 million to 110 million sorted cells were examined across all samples, and RNA yield correlated strongly with the number of cells per subset. In the study, TCRB repertoires of sorted circulating CD4+ T cell subsets from recently diagnosed type 1 diabetes patients were compared with those of matched healthy donors. Naive and central memory subsets were obtained from all 30 or so donors, but regulatory and stem cell-like memory subsets were isolated from only 8 patients and 8 healthy donors. Findings and caveats that apply to the study as a whole: In all four CD4+ subsets, TCRB CDR3 length was moderately but significantly shorter in type 1 diabetes patients. PCR might favor shorter templates, but patient and control samples were amplified and corrected together, so any skew would affect both groups equally. Because cDNA rather than genomic DNA was sequenced, highly expressing activated cells could have been over-represented, although no difference in activation and CD3 levels was found between groups. At VDJ recombination sites, type 1 diabetes patients had fewer insertions and more deleted nucleotides, which implies abnormalities in thymic rearrangement. Naive, central memory and regulatory TCRB repertoires appeared to be more similar among patients than among healthy donors. Because small numbers of individuals were included in the HLA sub-analyses, any influence of HLA type on TCRB rearrangement was left unresolved.

The germline V gene (reference sequence) specifies SEHNR as CDR1 and FQNEAQ as CDR2. The junction shows trimming of 1 base on V and 4 bases on J, plus 18 bases between the germline ends. The CDR3 has 17 amino acids, counting the end cysteine and phenylalanine. Just the 51-base CDR3 DNA is kept, in frame starting at base 1. This clone was recorded a few times. Its recognized antigen is unknown. Base qualities were left out, and no much larger clone turns up one base away. From each donor, a single peripheral blood sample of approximately 110 mL on average was drawn into heparinised tubes. Using a panel that included CD45RO, CCR7, CD25, CD127, CD95 and CD27, naive, central memory, regulatory and stem cell-like memory CD4+ T cells were sorted on a BD FACSAria II. Every sorted population had a purity above 95%. PBMCs were separated immediately by Lymphoprep density gradient centrifugation and were stained directly, without being cultured. Samples were stained and sorted in pairs, with one healthy donor and one patient per experiment, so that batch effects were minimized.

The entire amount of isolated RNA was reverse transcribed using the High Capacity cDNA Reverse Transcription Kit, so the sequenced TCRB transcripts were expressed ones. Deep immunoSEQ sequencing was applied to naive, central memory and regulatory T cell samples, giving an average of roughly 3.3 million total reads per sample. Sorted cells were lysed in RLT buffer and RNA was extracted with DNase-treated RNeasy Micro or Mini kits, depending on cell number. To prevent cross-contamination, every cell subset was processed on its own, while patient and healthy donor samples were processed together. TCRB sequences were amplified from cDNA with the immunoSEQ multiplex PCR, producing 87-bp fragments spanning the CDR3 region. The amplicons were sequenced using the Illumina HiSeq platform. The paper's data handling went like this. Synthetic template baselines were used to correct PCR bias computationally, reads within Hamming distance 2 were collapsed, and singletons that could not be merged were discarded. Reads were aligned against IMGT to assign V, D and J genes, CDR3 length and insertions or deletions at six rearrangement sites. Within each subset, clonotype counts were normalized to the number of sorted cells before true diversity and Gini coefficients were calculated with the tcR R package. The overlap coefficient, calculated on TCRB nucleotide sequences, was used to measure repertoire sharing. As a proxy for the pre-selection repertoire, out-of-frame TCRB sequences from naive cells were analyzed. In TCRdb, the immuneACCESS table is reduced to in-frame sequences with V and J assigned. These tables do not hold every clone; where another copy was compared, an unresolved V gene accounts for under half, and the others remain unexplained. Clonal size and the V and J genes are those of that table, whereas D and trimming came from the DNA. This sample comprises roughly 500,000 clones, 9.5% to 12% of them detected only once. The top ten hold about 0.042% of the sample.

The receptor chain draws on TRBV7-9 and TRBJ2-3; TRBD2 could be the D gene, as 6 bases match. Sequenced input: naive CD4+ T cells from blood. According to the study, the label for this sample's cell subset or site signals: true naive CD4+ T cells. The TCR was taken from a woman under 30 in good health. The CDR3 protein: CASSLGLAGIGPDTQYF. The DNA sequence is as follows: TGTGCCAGCAGCTTAGGGTTGGCGGGAATCGGCCCAGATACGCAGTATTTT.